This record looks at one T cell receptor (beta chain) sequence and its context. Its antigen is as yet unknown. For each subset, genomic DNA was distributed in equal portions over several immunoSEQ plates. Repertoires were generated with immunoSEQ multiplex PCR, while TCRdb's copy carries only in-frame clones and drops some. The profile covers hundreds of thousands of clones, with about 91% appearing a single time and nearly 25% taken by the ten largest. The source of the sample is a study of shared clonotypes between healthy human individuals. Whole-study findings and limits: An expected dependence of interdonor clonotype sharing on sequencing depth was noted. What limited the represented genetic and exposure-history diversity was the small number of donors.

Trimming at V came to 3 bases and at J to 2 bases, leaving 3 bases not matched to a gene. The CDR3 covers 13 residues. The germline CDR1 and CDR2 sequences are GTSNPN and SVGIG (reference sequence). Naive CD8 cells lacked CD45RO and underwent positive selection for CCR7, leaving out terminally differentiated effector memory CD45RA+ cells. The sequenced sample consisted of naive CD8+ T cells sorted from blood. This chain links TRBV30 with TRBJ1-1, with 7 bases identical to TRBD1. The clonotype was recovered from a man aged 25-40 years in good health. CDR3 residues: CAWRDRSNTEAFF. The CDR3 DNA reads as TGTGCCTGGAGGGACAGGAGTAACACTGAAGCTTTCTTT.